A selection of T cell receptor beta chains follows, all from one sample in a study of blood T cells in healthy people across ages. TCRdb re-derived calls from the 5' RACE reads in MiXCR, one entry per CDR3 protein. The profile shows over 700,000 distinct CDR3 sequences, about 55% of them singletons. The sequenced material came from blood. These receptor sequences come from an elderly man in good health. Each CDR3 is given with its conserved first and last residue. Fields, in order: D gene, V gene, J gene, clone size, CDR3 DNA, CDR3 protein. D genes are given only for firm matches. Where a row states a size, it is once, few, many or the class of an expanded clone; other rows omit it.

D gene: TRBD2; V gene: TRBV5-1; J gene: TRBJ2-5; clone size: NA; CDR3 DNA: TGCGCCAGCAGCTCGGGACTAGCGGAAGTTCAAGAGACCCAGTACTTC; CDR3 protein: CASSSGLAEVQETQYF
D gene: NA; V gene: TRBV20-1; J gene: TRBJ2-7; clone size: NA; CDR3 DNA: TGCAGTGCTGAAACAGGTCACGAGCAGTACTTC; CDR3 protein: CSAETGHEQYF
D gene: NA; V gene: TRBV6-1; J gene: TRBJ2-1; clone size: NA; CDR3 DNA: TGTGCCAGCAGTCCCCAGGGTGAGCAGTTCTTC; CDR3 protein: CASSPQGEQFF
D gene: NA; V gene: TRBV18; J gene: TRBJ1-2; clone size: NA; CDR3 DNA: TGTGCCAGCTCACCGGACAGCACCTATGGCTACACCTTC; CDR3 protein: CASSPDSTYGYTF
D gene: NA; V gene: TRBV11-2; J gene: TRBJ2-7; clone size: NA; CDR3 DNA: TGTGCCAGCAGCTCAACGGACTACCTCTACGAGCAGTACTTC; CDR3 protein: CASSSTDYLYEQYF
D gene: TRBD1; V gene: TRBV7-2; J gene: TRBJ2-2; clone size: many; CDR3 DNA: TGTGCCGGGACGGAACAGGGGTGGGGCGGGGAGCTGTTTTTT; CDR3 protein: CAGTEQGWGGELFF
D gene: TRBD2; V gene: TRBV5-1; J gene: TRBJ2-7; clone size: few; CDR3 DNA: TGCGCCAGCAGCTTTACTAGCGGGCCAATCTACGAGCAGTACTTC; CDR3 protein: CASSFTSGPIYEQYF
D gene: TRBD1; V gene: TRBV29-1; J gene: TRBJ1-1; clone size: once; CDR3 DNA: TGCAGCGCCCGGTCGAGGACAGGGGGGAACACTGAAGCTTTCTTT; CDR3 protein: CSARSRTGGNTEAFF
D gene: NA; V gene: TRBV20-1; J gene: TRBJ2-7; clone size: few; CDR3 DNA: TGCAGTGCTGTACTAGGGGACTACGAGCAGTACTTC; CDR3 protein: CSAVLGDYEQYF
D gene: NA; V gene: TRBV29-1; J gene: TRBJ2-7; clone size: NA; CDR3 DNA: TGCAGCGTTGTGATGGCCAGGGAAGGCGAGCAGTACTTC; CDR3 protein: CSVVMAREGEQYF
D gene: NA; V gene: TRBV9; J gene: TRBJ2-7; clone size: few; CDR3 DNA: TGTGCCAGCAGCGTAGGAGGACAGAGAGGCTCCTACGAGCAGTACTTC; CDR3 protein: CASSVGGQRGSYEQYF
D gene: NA; V gene: TRBV29-1; J gene: TRBJ2-7; clone size: NA; CDR3 DNA: TGCAGCGTCGCGTACAGGGTGAGCTCCTACGAGCAGTACTTC; CDR3 protein: CSVAYRVSSYEQYF
D gene: NA; V gene: TRBV12-3/TRBV12-4; J gene: TRBJ2-4; clone size: NA; CDR3 DNA: TGTGCCAGCACCGTGAAGGGGGGCGTAAACATTCAGTACTTC; CDR3 protein: CASTVKGGVNIQYF
D gene: TRBD1; V gene: TRBV12-3/TRBV12-4; J gene: TRBJ2-6; clone size: many; CDR3 DNA: TGTGCCAGCAGTTCCCAGGGGGAATCTGGGGCCAACGTCCTGACTTTC; CDR3 protein: CASSSQGESGANVLTF
D gene: NA; V gene: TRBV12-3/TRBV12-4; J gene: TRBJ1-2; clone size: NA; CDR3 DNA: TGTGCCAGCAGTACTCCGGGGTCCTCTGGCTACACCTTC; CDR3 protein: CASSTPGSSGYTF
D gene: TRBD2; V gene: TRBV20-1; J gene: TRBJ2-7; clone size: few; CDR3 DNA: TGCAGTGCGAGGCCGCGCGCGGGAGGGCCCGAGCAGTACTTC; CDR3 protein: CSARPRAGGPEQYF
D gene: TRBD2; V gene: TRBV7-2; J gene: TRBJ2-1; clone size: NA; CDR3 DNA: TGTGCCAGCAGCTTAGTAGCGAGCCCCCGACTAGCGGGAGGAAACAATGAGCAGTTCTTC; CDR3 protein: CASSLVASPRLAGGNNEQFF
D gene: NA; V gene: TRBV11-2; J gene: TRBJ2-2; clone size: once; CDR3 DNA: TGTGCCAGCAGCTGGGGGGGCCCTATCGGGGAGCTGTTTTTT; CDR3 protein: CASSWGGPIGELFF
D gene: NA; V gene: TRBV5-4; J gene: TRBJ2-7; clone size: NA; CDR3 DNA: TGTGCCAGCAGCATTGGACGGACCTACGAGCAGTACTTC; CDR3 protein: CASSIGRTYEQYF
D gene: NA; V gene: TRBV11-2; J gene: TRBJ2-7; clone size: NA; CDR3 DNA: TGTGCCAGCAGCTTAGGCGGGGTCGGACCCTACGAGCAGTACTTC; CDR3 protein: CASSLGGVGPYEQYF
D gene: NA; V gene: TRBV14; J gene: TRBJ2-3; clone size: few; CDR3 DNA: TGTGCCAGCAGCCTACCGGGCACCAATACGCAGTATTTT; CDR3 protein: CASSLPGTNTQYF
D gene: TRBD1; V gene: TRBV12-3/TRBV12-4; J gene: TRBJ2-1; clone size: few; CDR3 DNA: TGTGCCAGCAGTACCCGCGGACAGGGGGCTGGGCAGTTCTTC; CDR3 protein: CASSTRGQGAGQFF